Shown below are 6 T cell receptor beta chains from a single sample sequenced in a study of T cell responses to AZD1222 COVID-19 vaccine. Clones were sequenced by immunoSEQ multiplex PCR, and TCRdb holds only the in-frame ones, with some missing. The sample holds some 94,000 clones, around 94% seen once. The source material was peripheral blood, sampled on day 0 of AZD1222 vaccination. These receptor sequences come from an adult in good health.

The rearrangement links TRBV7-3 to TRBJ1-1; D gene ambiguous. This CDR3 region has 17 residues. Germline CDR1 reads SGHTA; CDR2 reads FQGTGA. V lost 3 bases to trimming and J lost 0 bases, with 17 bases between them. The CDR3 bases are TGTGCCAGCAGCTTTCTTCCCCTGACGGAAATGAACACTGAAGCTTTCTTT. Translated, it gives CASSFLPLTEMNTEAFF.

The rearrangement joins TRBV7-9 to TRBJ1-2; 10 nucleotides match TRBD1. V trimming: 6 bases; J trimming: 7 bases; junction bases outside the gene matches: 20. CDR1 and CDR2 (germline): SEHNR, FQNEAQ (reference sequence). The CDR3 length is 18 residues. CDR3 amino acids: CASRPSAGTGAILGGYTF. The CDR3 nucleotides are TGTGCCAGCAGGCCTTCGGCCGGGACAGGGGCTATTTTGGGTGGCTACACCTTC.

V and J are TRBV2 and TRBJ2-1; the match to TRBD2 covers 11 bases. The CDR3 consists of 15 residues. CDR1 SNHLY and CDR2 FYNNEI come from the germline V gene. The V and J ends lost 4 bases and 9 bases, in that order; junction bases with no gene match: 8. CDR3 protein: CASSAELAGVGEQFF. The CDR3 nucleotides read TGTGCCAGCAGTGCAGAACTAGCGGGAGTTGGTGAGCAGTTCTTC.

The chain is built from TRBV9 and TRBJ1-5; weak D call: TRBD1 (5 bases). Germline CDR1 and CDR2: SGDLS and YYNGEE. This CDR3 has 14 amino acids. V lost 0 bases to trimming and J lost 7 bases, with 11 bases between them. CDR3 nucleotide sequence: TGTGCCAGCAGCGTAGGGCAGGGCGGCCAGCCCCAGCATTTT. Its translation: CASSVGQGGQPQHF.

The chain carries TRBV18 and TRBJ1-2; the match to TRBD1 covers 8 bases. J was trimmed by 1 base and V by 3 bases; bases with no gene match: 4. CDR3 size: 15 residues. Germline V gene lookup returns CDR1 KGHSH and CDR2 LQKENI. The CDR3 sequence: CASSPEGQGNYGYTF. Written as DNA, the CDR3 is TGTGCCAGCTCACCCGAAGGACAGGGTAACTATGGCTACACCTTC.

CDR3 protein: CASSPQDSGNTIYF. CDR3 in DNA: TGTGCCAGCTCACCTCAGGACTCTGGAAACACCATATATTTT. J is TRBJ1-3 and V is TRBV18; D uncertain. Trimming shortened V by 3 bases and J by 0 bases, and 6 bases separated the two germline ends. CDR1 KGHSH and CDR2 LQKENI come from the germline V gene. This CDR3 comprises 14 residues.